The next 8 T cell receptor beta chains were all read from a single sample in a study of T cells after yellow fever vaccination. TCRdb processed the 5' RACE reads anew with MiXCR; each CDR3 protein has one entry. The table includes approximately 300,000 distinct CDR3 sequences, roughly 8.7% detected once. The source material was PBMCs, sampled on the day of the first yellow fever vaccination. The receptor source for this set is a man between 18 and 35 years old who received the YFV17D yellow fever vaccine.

The CDR3, as DNA: TGTGCCAGCAGCTTAGTGGCGAACAATCAGCCCCAGCATTTT. Encoded protein: CASSLVANNQPQHF. V usage is TRBV7-6 and J usage is TRBJ1-5; no reliable D call. Germline loops: CDR1 SGHVS, CDR2 FNYEAQ. The CDR3 consists of 14 residues. With 1 base removed from V and 3 bases from J, the gap between germline ends came to 7 bases.

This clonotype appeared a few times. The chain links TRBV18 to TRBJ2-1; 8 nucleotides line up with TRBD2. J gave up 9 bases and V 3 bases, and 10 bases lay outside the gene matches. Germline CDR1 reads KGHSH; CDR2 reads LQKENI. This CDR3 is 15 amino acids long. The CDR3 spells CASSPGLEIRGEQFF. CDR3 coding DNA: TGTGCCAGCTCACCGGGACTAGAGATTCGGGGTGAGCAGTTCTTC.

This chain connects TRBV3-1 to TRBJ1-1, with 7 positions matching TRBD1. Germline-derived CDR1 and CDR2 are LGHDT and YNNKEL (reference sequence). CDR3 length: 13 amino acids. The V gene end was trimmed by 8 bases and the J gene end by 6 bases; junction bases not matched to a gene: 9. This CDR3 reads CASLDREKAEAFF. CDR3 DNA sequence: TGTGCCAGCCTAGACAGGGAGAAAGCTGAAGCTTTCTTT.

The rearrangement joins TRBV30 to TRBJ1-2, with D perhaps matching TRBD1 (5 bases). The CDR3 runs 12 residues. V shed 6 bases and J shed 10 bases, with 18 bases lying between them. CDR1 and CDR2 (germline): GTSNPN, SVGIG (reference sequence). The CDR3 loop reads CACLGEPGPYTF. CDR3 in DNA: TGTGCCTGTCTGGGGGAGCCCGGCCCCTACACCTTC.

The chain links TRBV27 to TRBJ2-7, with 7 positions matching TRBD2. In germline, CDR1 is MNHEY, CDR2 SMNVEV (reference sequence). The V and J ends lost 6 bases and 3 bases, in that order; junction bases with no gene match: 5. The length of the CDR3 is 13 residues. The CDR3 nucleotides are TGTGCCAGCAGGCACTGGGGGGGCTACGAGCAGTACTTC. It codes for CASRHWGGYEQYF.

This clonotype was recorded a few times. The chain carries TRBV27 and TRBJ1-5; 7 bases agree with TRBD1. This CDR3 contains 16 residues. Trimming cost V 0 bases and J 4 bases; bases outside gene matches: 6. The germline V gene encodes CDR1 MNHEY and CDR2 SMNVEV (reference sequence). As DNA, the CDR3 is TGTGCCAGCAGTTTATCGGGACAGATGGGTAATCAGCCCCAGCATTTT. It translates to CASSLSGQMGNQPQHF.

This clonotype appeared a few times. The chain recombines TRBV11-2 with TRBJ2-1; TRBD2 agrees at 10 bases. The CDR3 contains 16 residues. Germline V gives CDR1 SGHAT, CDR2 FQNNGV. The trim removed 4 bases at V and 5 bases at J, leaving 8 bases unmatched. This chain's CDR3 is CASSSGAGGPHNEQFF. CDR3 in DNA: TGTGCCAGCAGCTCGGGAGCGGGGGGGCCTCACAATGAGCAGTTCTTC.

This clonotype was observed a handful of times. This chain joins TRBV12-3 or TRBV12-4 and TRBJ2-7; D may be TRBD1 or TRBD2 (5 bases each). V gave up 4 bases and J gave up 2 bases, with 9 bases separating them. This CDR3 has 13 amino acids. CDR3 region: CASSYGDAYEQYF. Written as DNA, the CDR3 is TGTGCCAGCAGTTACGGGGACGCCTACGAGCAGTACTTC.